One sample yielded the 17 T cell receptor beta chains listed below, sequenced in a study of T cell repertoires in cytomegalovirus infection. No antigen has been identified for these receptors. Using its own MiXCR run on the reads, TCRdb lists one record per CDR3 protein. The sample lists about 770,000 distinct CDR3 sequences; under 35% were seen once. This specimen consisted of cultured CD8+ T cells from PBMCs, obtained from culture after CMV antigen stimulation. These receptors were collected from a human donor in good health (CMV status not recorded). Some clones in this sample may be carry-over from other donors' samples.

The gene calls are TRBV7-9 and TRBJ2-1, with 11 bases identical to TRBD2. Germline-derived CDR1 and CDR2 are SEHNR and FQNEAQ (reference sequence). J gave up 7 bases and V 6 bases, and 8 bases lay outside the gene matches. CDR3 size: 15 residues. This CDR3 is CASSPLAGGWNEQFF. The CDR3 DNA reads as TGTGCCAGCAGTCCTCTAGCGGGGGGATGGAATGAGCAGTTCTTC.

This clonotype has a count of ten or more. The chain uses TRBV7-9 and TRBJ2-7; 8 nucleotides line up with TRBD1. The CDR3 length is 14 residues. V shed 5 bases, J shed 2 bases, and the junction held 5 bases outside the gene matches. The germline V gene encodes CDR1 SEHNR and CDR2 FQNEAQ (reference sequence). CDR3 region: CASSPPRGPYEQYF. As DNA, the CDR3 is TGTGCCAGCAGCCCCCCCAGGGGGCCCTACGAGCAGTACTTC.

This clonotype was detected only a few times. The chain recombines TRBV27 with TRBJ2-1; a possible D gene is TRBD1 (5 bases). The V gene's germline CDR1 is MNHEY and CDR2 SMNVEV (reference sequence). The CDR3 extends over 14 amino acids. V lost 10 bases and J lost 7, with 20 bases in between. This CDR3 reads CATRPRAGNNEQFF. In nucleotides, the CDR3 is TGTGCCACCCGTCCCCGGGCAGGGAATAATGAGCAGTTCTTC.

The genes are TRBV19 and TRBJ1-5; D gene ambiguous. There are 14 residues in the CDR3. Germline V gene lookup returns CDR1 LNHDA and CDR2 SQIVND (reference sequence). V was shortened by 3 bases and J by 7 bases, with 13 bases between the two germline ends. The CDR3, as DNA: TGTGCCAGTAGTATTCCGGGAGTCGAGCAGCCCCAGCATTTT. Its translation is CASSIPGVEQPQHF.

This clonotype was seen a handful of times. This chain links TRBV4-1 with TRBJ1-2, with a possible D match to TRBD1 (5 bases). This CDR3 is built from 15 residues. The germline gives CDR1 MGHRA, CDR2 YSYEKL. V shed 4 bases and J shed 0 bases, with 12 bases lying between them. The CDR3 coding sequence is TGCGCCAGCAGCCGAGACGGGGGGTCTAACTATGGCTACACCTTC. It yields the protein CASSRDGGSNYGYTF.

This clonotype was observed a few times. The J gene is TRBJ2-5, the V gene TRBV7-9; D remains unclear. This CDR3 has 13 residues. Germline assignment: CDR1 SEHNR and CDR2 FQNEAQ (reference sequence). V was trimmed by 4 bases and J by 5 bases, leaving 11 bases between them. For the CDR3, the DNA is TGTGCCAGCAGCTACCGGCCGCGGGAGACCCAGTACTTC. Its protein is CASSYRPRETQYF.

The gene calls are TRBV4-1 and TRBJ1-5; the D gene is possibly TRBD1 (6 bases). Germline V lookup: CDR1 MGHRA, CDR2 YSYEKL. The CDR3 is made up of 15 amino acids. The ends were cut back, 5 bases at V and 6 bases at J, with 17 bases in the middle. This CDR3 is CASSFRTAEGQPQHF. CDR3 bases: TGCGCCAGCAGCTTTCGGACAGCAGAAGGTCAGCCCCAGCATTTT.

About this clonotype: One end of the junction is discordant with germline, which a read error may explain. The V and J genes are TRBV7-6 and TRBJ2-5, with 9 nucleotides matching TRBD1. The CDR3 runs 14 residues. From germline, CDR1 is SGHVS and CDR2 FNYEAQ. CDR3 residues: CASSLRQGDETQYF. CDR3 sequence (DNA): TGTGCTAGCAGCCTTCGACAGGGGGATGAGACCCAGTACTTC. Based on the CDR3 plus reference TRBV7-6 and TRBJ2-5, the full variable domain is GAGVSQSPRYKVTKRGQDVALRCDPISGHVSLYWYRQALGQGPEFLTYFNYEAQQDKSGLPNDRFSAERPEGSISTLTIQRTEQRDSAMYRCASSLRQGDETQYFGPGTRLLVL.

The rearrangement links TRBV7-6 to TRBJ1-1; 9 bases are a match to TRBD1. V was pared by 5 bases and J by 3 bases, with 10 bases of the junction left unmatched. The CDR3 sequence is 16 residues long. Germline lookup yields CDR1 SGHVS and CDR2 FNYEAQ. The CDR3 spells CASSQKTGGGDTEAFF. For the CDR3, the DNA is TGTGCCAGCAGCCAAAAGACAGGGGGGGGGGACACTGAAGCTTTCTTT.

The sample holds many counts of this clonotype. This chain joins TRBV7-2 and TRBJ2-7; 7 nucleotides line up with TRBD1. The V segment lost 5 bases and the J segment 2 bases; nucleotides outside the gene matches: 3. From germline, CDR1 is SGHTA and CDR2 FQGNSA. CDR3 length: 13 residues. The CDR3 region is CASSPDRAYEQYV. In DNA form, the CDR3 reads TGTGCCAGCAGCCCCGACAGGGCCTACGAGCAGTACGTC.

This clonotype was observed many times. The gene calls are TRBV7-3 and TRBJ2-3; TRBD2 matches at 8 bases. The CDR3 runs to 19 residues. CDR1 SGHTA and CDR2 FQGTGA come from the germline V gene. The ends lost 2 bases at V and 1 base at J; junction bases unmatched: 14. The DNA for the CDR3 is TGTGCCAGCAGCTTACTCCCGCGGAGGCGGGGGGCGGGCACAGATACGCAGTATTTT. Protein product: CASSLLPRRRGAGTDTQYF.

In this sample, this clonotype turned up once. The gene calls are TRBV29-1 and TRBJ1-2; 8 nucleotides align to TRBD1. Germline trimming cut 4 bases from V and 7 bases from J; bases unmatched to any gene: 5. The CDR3 totals 12 residues. From germline, CDR1 is SQVTM and CDR2 ANQGSEA. CDR3 coding DNA: TGCAGCGTTGGGCCAGGGGGCGCTGGCTACACCTTC. Translation gives CSVGPGGAGYTF.

This clonotype has a handful of counts. V is TRBV12-3 or TRBV12-4 and J is TRBJ2-3; 10 positions agree with TRBD2. The CDR3 totals 16 residues. V shed 3 bases and J 4 bases; nucleotides not matched to a gene: 7. The CDR3 coding sequence is TGTGCCAGCAGTTTTCGTCTAGCGGGGGACCCAGATACGCAGTATTTT. This sequence encodes CASSFRLAGDPDTQYF.

This clonotype is a singleton in its sample. The rearrangement links TRBV27 to TRBJ2-3; D call uncertain. Germline CDR1 is MNHEY and CDR2 is SMNVEV (reference sequence). Deletions cut 0 bases from V and 4 bases from J, with 11 bases between. The CDR3 is made up of 15 amino acids. Written as DNA, the CDR3 is TGTGCCAGCAGTTTATCGCTAAGTCGCTCAGATACGCAGTATTTT. Translation gives CASSLSLSRSDTQYF.

V usage is TRBV5-4 and J usage is TRBJ1-2; tentatively, D is TRBD1 (5 bases). Trimming removed 5 bases at V and 4 bases at J, with 18 bases between. From germline, CDR1 is SGHNT and CDR2 YYREEE (reference sequence). There are 15 residues in the CDR3. Here the CDR3 reads CASRDRQSITYGYTF. The CDR3 bases are TGTGCCAGCAGAGATCGACAGTCAATCACCTATGGCTACACCTTC. Variable domain in full (rest from reference TRBV5-4 and TRBJ1-2): ETGVTQSPTHLIKTRGQQVTLRCSSQSGHNTVSWYQQALGQGPQFIFQYYREEENGRGNFPPRFSGLQFPNYSSELNVNALELDDSALYLCASRDRQSITYGYTFGSGTRLTVV.

The table lists this clonotype with a few counts. The chain is built from TRBV7-2 and TRBJ2-7, with TRBD1 matching over 9 bases. Unmatched junction bases numbered 2, after V lost 5 bases and J lost 0 bases. This CDR3 comprises 14 residues. Per germline, CDR1 SGHTA and CDR2 FQGNSA. The CDR3 here is CASSPDRGSYEQYV. Here the CDR3 DNA reads TGTGCCAGCAGCCCGGACAGGGGCTCCTACGAGCAGTACGTC.

This clonotype was seen ten or more times. The chain uses TRBV6-1 and TRBJ1-5; possibly TRBD1 for D (5 bases). Germline V gene lookup returns CDR1 MNHNS and CDR2 SASEGT. This CDR3 spans 14 amino acids. Between the trimmed V and J ends, which lost 6 bases and 3 bases, there was a span of 12 bases. CDR3 sequence (DNA): TGTGCCAGCAGAGCAGGGTTGATCAATCAGCCCCAGCATTTT. It is translated as CASRAGLINQPQHF.